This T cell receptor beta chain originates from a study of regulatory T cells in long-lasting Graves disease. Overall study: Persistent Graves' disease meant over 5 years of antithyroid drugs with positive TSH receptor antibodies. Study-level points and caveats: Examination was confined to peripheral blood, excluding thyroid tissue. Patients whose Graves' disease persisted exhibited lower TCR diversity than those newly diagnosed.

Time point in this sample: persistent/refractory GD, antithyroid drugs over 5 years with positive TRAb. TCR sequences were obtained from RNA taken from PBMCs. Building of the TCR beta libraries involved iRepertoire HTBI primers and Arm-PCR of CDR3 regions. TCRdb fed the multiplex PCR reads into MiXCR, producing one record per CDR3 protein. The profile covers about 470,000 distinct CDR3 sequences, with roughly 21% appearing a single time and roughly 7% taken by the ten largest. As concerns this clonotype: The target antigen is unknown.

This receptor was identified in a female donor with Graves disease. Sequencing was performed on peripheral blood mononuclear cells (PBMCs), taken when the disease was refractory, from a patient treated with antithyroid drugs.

The CDR3 sequence: CASSLKSAGTYEQYF. The CDR3 DNA reads TGTGCCAGCAGTTTAAAGTCGGCCGGGACCTACGAGCAGTACTTC. This rearrangement joins TRBV12-3 or TRBV12-4 to TRBJ2-7; TRBD2 might be the D (5 bases). Trimming removed 2 bases at V and 2 bases at J, with 13 bases between. The CDR3 is 15 amino acids.